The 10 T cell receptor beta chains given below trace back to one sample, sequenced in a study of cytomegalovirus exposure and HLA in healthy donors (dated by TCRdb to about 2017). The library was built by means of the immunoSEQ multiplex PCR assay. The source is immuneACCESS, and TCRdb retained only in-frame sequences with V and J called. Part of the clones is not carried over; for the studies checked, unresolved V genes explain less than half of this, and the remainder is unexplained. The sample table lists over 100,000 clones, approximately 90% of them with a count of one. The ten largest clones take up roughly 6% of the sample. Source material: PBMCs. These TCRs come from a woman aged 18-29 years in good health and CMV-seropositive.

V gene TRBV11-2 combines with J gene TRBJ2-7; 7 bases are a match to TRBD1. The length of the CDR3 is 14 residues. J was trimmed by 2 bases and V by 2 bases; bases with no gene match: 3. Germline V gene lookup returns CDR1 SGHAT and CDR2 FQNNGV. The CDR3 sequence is CASSLTQGTYEQYF. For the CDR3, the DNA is TGTGCCAGCAGCTTAACACAGGGGACCTACGAGCAGTACTTC.

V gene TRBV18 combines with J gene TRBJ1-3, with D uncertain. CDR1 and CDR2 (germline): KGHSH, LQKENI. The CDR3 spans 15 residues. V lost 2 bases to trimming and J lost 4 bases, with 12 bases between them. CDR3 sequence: CASSPGQPVGNTIYF. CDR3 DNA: TGTGCCAGCTCACCAGGGCAGCCGGTGGGAAACACCATATATTTT.

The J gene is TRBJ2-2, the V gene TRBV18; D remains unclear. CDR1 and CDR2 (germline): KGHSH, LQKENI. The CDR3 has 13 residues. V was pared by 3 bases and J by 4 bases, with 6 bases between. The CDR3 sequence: CASSPAVTGELFF. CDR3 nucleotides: TGTGCCAGCTCACCTGCGGTCACCGGGGAGCTGTTTTTT.

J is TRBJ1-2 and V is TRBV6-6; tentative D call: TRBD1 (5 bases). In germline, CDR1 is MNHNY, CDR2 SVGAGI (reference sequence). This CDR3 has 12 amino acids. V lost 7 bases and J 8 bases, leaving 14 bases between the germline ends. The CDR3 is CASNRGGRGYTF. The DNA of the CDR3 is TGTGCCAGCAATCGCGGGGGGAGAGGCTACACCTTC.

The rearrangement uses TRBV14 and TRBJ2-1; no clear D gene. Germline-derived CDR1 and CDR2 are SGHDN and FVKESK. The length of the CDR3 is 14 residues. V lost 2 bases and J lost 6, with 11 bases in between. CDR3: CASSQRLISNEQFF. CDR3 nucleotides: TGTGCCAGCAGCCAACGACTCATTTCCAATGAGCAGTTCTTC.

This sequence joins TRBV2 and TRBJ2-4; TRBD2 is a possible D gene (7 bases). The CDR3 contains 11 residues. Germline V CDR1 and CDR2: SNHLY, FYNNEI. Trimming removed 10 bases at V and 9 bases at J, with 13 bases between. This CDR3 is CATARGGIQYF. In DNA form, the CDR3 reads TGTGCCACCGCGAGGGGGGGCATTCAGTACTTC.

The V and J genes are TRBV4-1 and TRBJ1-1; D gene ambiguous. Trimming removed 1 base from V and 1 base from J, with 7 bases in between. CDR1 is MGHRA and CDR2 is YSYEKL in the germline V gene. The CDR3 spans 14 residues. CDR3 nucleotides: TGCGCCAGCAGCCAAGTGGAGGAGAACACTGAAGCTTTCTTT. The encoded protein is CASSQVEENTEAFF.

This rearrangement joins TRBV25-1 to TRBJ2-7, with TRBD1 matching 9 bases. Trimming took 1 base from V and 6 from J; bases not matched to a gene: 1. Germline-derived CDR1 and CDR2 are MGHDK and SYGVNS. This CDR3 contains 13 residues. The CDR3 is CASSESDRGEQYF. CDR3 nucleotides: TGTGCCAGCAGTGAATCGGACAGGGGCGAGCAGTACTTC.

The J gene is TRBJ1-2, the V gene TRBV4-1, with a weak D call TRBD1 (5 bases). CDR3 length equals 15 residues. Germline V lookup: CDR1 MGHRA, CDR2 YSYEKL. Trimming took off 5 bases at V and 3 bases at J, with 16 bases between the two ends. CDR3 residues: CASSSYGGFDYGYTF. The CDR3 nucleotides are TGCGCCAGCAGCAGCTACGGGGGTTTTGACTATGGCTACACCTTC.

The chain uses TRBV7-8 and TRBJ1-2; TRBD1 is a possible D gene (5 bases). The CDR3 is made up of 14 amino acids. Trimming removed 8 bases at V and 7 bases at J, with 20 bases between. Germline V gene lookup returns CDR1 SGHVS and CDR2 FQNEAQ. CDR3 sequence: CASGGLQGVRGYTF. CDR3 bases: TGTGCCAGCGGGGGGTTACAAGGGGTCCGTGGCTACACCTTC.